The sequence of this TCR beta chain was determined in a study of control samples from healthy donors and cancer patients. TCRdb keeps only in-frame clones here, not all; method: immunoSEQ multiplex PCR. The sample consists of about 160,000 clones, 70% to 90% of them appearing once. The V gene end was trimmed by 0 bases and the J gene end by 4 bases; junction bases not matched to a gene: 5. The CDR3 runs 16 residues. Germline V gene lookup returns CDR1 SGDLS and CDR2 YYNGEE. The chain has TRBV9 and TRBJ2-1; the match to TRBD1 covers 9 bases. This TCR came from a man in his thirties or forties in good health. Sequencing was done on a sample of blood. CDR3 in amino acids: CASSVEGTGHYNEQFF. The CDR3 region has the DNA TGTGCCAGCAGCGTAGAAGGGACAGGGCATTACAATGAGCAGTTCTTC.